This TCR beta chain was recorded in a study of T cell responses to AZD1222 COVID-19 vaccine. Generated by immunoSEQ multiplex PCR, the TCRdb table keeps only in-frame clones and is missing some. The data show more than 90,000 clones, 80% to 90% seen once. With V trimmed by 3 bases and J by 2 bases, 5 bases remained unmatched. The CDR3 is made up of 15 amino acids. Germline assignment: CDR1 LNHDA and CDR2 SQIVND (reference sequence). The origin of this receptor is an adult who received the AZD1222 COVID-19 vaccine. Specimen: peripheral blood, collected 28 days after the second AZD1222 dose. The J gene is TRBJ2-7, the V gene TRBV19; 9 bases are shared with TRBD1. CDR3 amino acids: CASSIKDRGPYEQYF. CDR3 in DNA: TGTGCCAGTAGTATTAAGGACAGGGGCCCCTACGAGCAGTACTTC.